This entry lists 13 T cell receptor beta chains sequenced from one sample in a study of monozygotic twins with inflammatory bowel disease. One entry per CDR3 protein, without DNA, is what TCRdb gives after re-calling the 5' RACE reads. The record lists 93,000 or so distinct CDR3 sequences, of which the ten most abundant hold less than 2%. Sequencing used blood. These receptors were taken from a human donor with ulcerative colitis or Crohn's disease, or a healthy co-twin of an affected twin (not recorded which).

V and J are TRBV5-4 and TRBJ2-3; without DNA, the TCRdb call of TRBD2 cannot be checked. CDR1 and CDR2 (germline): SGHNT, YYREEE (reference sequence). CDR3 length: 18 residues. CDR3 loop: CASSLLVPSGLSTDTQYF.

This chain uses TRBV7-2 with TRBJ1-1. The CDR3 runs 11 residues. Germline V gene lookup returns CDR1 SGHTA and CDR2 FQGNSA. This chain's CDR3 is CASSLNGEAFF.

V and J are TRBV15 and TRBJ2-5; TCRdb proposes TRBD2, but this gene call is untestable without DNA. Germline V gene sequence: CDR1 LNHNV, CDR2 YYDKDF (reference sequence). The CDR3 runs 14 residues. CDR3 residues: CATSGLAGAETQYF.

The chain links TRBV10-3 to TRBJ2-1; TCRdb names TRBD2, which stays unverified in the absence of DNA. Per germline, CDR1 ENHRY and CDR2 SYGVKD. The CDR3 contains 12 residues. The CDR3 is CAISNGRDEQFF.

J is TRBJ2-5 and V is TRBV5-6. The CDR3 totals 14 residues. Germline values: CDR1 SGHDT, CDR2 YYEEEE. This CDR3 is CASSLVQPEETQYF.

The chain is built from TRBV7-9 and TRBJ1-4. The CDR3 consists of 16 residues. From germline, CDR1 is SEHNR and CDR2 FQNEAQ (reference sequence). The chain's CDR3 is CASSLPAGGTNEKLFF.

The chain's CDR3 is CASSFPTGVETQYF. The chain carries TRBV7-9 and TRBJ2-5; TCRdb names TRBD1, which stays unverified in the absence of DNA. The CDR3 has 14 amino acids. From germline, CDR1 is SEHNR and CDR2 FQNEAQ (reference sequence).

The rearrangement joins TRBV7-2 to TRBJ1-5; TCRdb lists TRBD1, though no DNA is available to test this call. CDR3 size: 15 residues. CDR1 is SGHTA, CDR2 FQGNSA, per germline. CDR3 loop: CASSLAAGSNQPQHF.

V and J are TRBV6-2 or TRBV6-3 and TRBJ2-3; the TCRdb D gene call, TRBD1, has no DNA to confirm it. The germline V gene encodes CDR1 MNHEY and CDR2 SVGEGT. This CDR3 region has 16 residues. CDR3 sequence: CASTSPGTGVADTQYF.

This chain links TRBV7-2 with TRBJ2-3; the D call of TRBD2 rests on TCRdb alone, since no DNA is present to check it. The CDR3 covers 17 residues. Germline V gene lookup returns CDR1 SGHTA and CDR2 FQGNSA. Here the CDR3 reads CASSSVAAGRAADTQYF.

The chain is built from TRBV5-1 and TRBJ2-1; TCRdb reports TRBD2, a call that lacks DNA to check it against. CDR1 and CDR2 from the germline V gene are SGHRS and YFSETQ. The CDR3 is made up of 13 amino acids. CDR3 residues: CASSGLAGNEQFF.

V and J are TRBV27 and TRBJ1-6; with no DNA, the TCRdb D assignment of TRBD1 cannot be verified. Germline CDR1 and CDR2: MNHEY and SMNVEV (reference sequence). This CDR3 contains 13 residues. Here the CDR3 reads CASRNSGDSPLHF.

The rearrangement joins TRBV6-1 to TRBJ2-1; TCRdb's D gene call, TRBD2, goes unchecked for lack of DNA. Germline lookup yields CDR1 MNHNS and CDR2 SASEGT. This CDR3 spans 15 amino acids. The CDR3 sequence: CASSGSGSSYNEQFF.